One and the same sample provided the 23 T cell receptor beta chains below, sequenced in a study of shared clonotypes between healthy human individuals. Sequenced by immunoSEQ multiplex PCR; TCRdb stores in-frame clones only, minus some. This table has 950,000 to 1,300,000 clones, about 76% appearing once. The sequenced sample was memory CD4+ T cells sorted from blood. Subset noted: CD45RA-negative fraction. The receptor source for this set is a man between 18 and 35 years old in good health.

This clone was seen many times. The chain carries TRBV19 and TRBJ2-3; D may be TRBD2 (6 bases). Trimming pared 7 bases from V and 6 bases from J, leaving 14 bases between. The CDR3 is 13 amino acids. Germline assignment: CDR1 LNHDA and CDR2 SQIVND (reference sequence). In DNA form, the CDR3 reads TGTGCCAGTAAGGGACTTGCAGGGGATACGCAGTATTTT. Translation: CASKGLAGDTQYF.

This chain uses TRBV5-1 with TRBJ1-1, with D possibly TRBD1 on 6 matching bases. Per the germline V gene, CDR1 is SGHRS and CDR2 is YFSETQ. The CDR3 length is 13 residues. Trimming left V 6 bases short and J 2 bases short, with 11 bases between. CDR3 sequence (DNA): TGCGCCAGCATCGGACAGCAAAACACTGAAGCTTTCTTT. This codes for CASIGQQNTEAFF.

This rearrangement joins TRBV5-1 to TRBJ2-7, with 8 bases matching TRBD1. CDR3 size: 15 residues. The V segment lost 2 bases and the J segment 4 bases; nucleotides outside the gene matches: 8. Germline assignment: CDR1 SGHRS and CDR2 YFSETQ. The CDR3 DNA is TGCGCCAGCAGCTTCGGTGGACAGGGAAAGTACGAGCAGTACTTC. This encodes CASSFGGQGKYEQYF. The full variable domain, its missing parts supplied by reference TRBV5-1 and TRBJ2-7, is KAGVTQTPRYLIKTRGQQVTLSCSPISGHRSVSWYQQTPGQGLQFLFEYFSETQRNKGNFPGRFSGRQFSNSRSEMNVSTLELGDSALYLCASSFGGQGKYEQYFGPGTRLTVT.

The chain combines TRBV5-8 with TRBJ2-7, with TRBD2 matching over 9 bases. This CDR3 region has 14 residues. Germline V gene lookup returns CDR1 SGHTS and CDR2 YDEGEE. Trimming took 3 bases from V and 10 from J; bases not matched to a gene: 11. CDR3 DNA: TGTGCCAGCAGCTGGTCAGCGGGAGGTACACAACAGTACTTC. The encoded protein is CASSWSAGGTQQYF.

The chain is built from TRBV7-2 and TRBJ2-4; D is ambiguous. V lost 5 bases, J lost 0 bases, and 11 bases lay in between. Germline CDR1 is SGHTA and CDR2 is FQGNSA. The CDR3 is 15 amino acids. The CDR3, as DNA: TGTGCCAGCAGCCGAGGCGCTCTAGCCAAAAACATTCAGTACTTC. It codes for CASSRGALAKNIQYF.

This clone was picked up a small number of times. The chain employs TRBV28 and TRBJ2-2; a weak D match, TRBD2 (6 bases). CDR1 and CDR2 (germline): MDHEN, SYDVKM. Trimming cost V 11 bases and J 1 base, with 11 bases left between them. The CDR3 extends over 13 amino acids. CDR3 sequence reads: CAGRTENTGELFF. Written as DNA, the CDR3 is TGTGCCGGGAGGACCGAGAACACCGGGGAGCTGTTTTTT. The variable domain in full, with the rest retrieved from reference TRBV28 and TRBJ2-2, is DVKVTQSSRYLVKRTGEKVFLECVQDMDHENMFWYRQDPGLGLRLIYFSYDVKMKEKGDIPEGYSVSREKKERFSLILESASTNQTSMYLCAGRTENTGELFFGEGSRLTVL.

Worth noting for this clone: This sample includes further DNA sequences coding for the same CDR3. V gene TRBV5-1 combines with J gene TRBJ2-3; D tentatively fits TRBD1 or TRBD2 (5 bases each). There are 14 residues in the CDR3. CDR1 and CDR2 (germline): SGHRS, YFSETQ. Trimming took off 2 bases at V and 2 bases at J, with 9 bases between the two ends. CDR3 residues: CASSFGGTTDTQYF. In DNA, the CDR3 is TGCGCCAGCAGCTTTGGGGGTACCACAGATACGCAGTATTTT.

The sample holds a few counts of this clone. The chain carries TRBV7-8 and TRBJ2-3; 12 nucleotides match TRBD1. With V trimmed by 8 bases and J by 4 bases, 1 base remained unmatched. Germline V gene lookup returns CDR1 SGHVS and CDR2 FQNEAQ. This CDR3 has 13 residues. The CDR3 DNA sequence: TGTGCCAGCGGGGACAGGGGGCCAGATACGCAGTATTTT. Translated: CASGDRGPDTQYF.

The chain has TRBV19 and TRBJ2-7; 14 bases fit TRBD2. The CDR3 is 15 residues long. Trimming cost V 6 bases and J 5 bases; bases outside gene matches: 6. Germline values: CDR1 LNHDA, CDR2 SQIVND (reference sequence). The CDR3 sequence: CASRRLAGGLNEQYF. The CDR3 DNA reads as TGTGCCAGTAGGCGACTAGCGGGAGGGTTAAACGAGCAGTACTTC.

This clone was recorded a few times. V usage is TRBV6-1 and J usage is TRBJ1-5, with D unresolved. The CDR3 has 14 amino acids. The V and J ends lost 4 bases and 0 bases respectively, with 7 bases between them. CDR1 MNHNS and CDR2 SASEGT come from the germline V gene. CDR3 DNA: TGTGCCAGCAGTGGGGCAGCTAGCAATCAGCCCCAGCATTTT. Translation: CASSGAASNQPQHF.

CDR3 nucleotide sequence: TGTGCCAGCAGCTTCGTAGGGAAGGCAGATACGCAGTATTTT. Its translation is CASSFVGKADTQYF. The rearrangement uses TRBV7-9 and TRBJ2-3; D remains unclear. The CDR3 has 14 amino acids. The germline gives CDR1 SEHNR, CDR2 FQNEAQ (reference sequence). V lost 3 bases to trimming and J lost 4 bases, with 11 bases between them.

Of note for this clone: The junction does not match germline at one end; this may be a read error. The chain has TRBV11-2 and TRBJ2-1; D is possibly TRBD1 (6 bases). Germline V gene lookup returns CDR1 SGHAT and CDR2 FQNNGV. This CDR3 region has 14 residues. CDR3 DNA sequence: TGTGCCAGCAAACCCACAGGGTCCTATAATGAGCAGTTCTTC. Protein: CASKPTGSYNEQFF.

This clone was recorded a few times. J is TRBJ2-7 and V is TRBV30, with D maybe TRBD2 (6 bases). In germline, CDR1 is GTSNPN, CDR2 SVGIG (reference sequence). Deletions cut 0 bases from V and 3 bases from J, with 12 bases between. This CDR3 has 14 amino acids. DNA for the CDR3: TGTGCCTGGAGTGTTTGGGGACTCTACTACGAGCAGTACTTC. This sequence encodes CAWSVWGLYYEQYF.

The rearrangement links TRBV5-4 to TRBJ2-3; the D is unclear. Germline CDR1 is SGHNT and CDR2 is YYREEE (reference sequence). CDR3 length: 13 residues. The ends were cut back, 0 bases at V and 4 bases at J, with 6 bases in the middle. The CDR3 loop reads CASSLDLADTQYF. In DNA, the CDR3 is TGTGCCAGCAGCTTGGATCTGGCAGATACGCAGTATTTT.

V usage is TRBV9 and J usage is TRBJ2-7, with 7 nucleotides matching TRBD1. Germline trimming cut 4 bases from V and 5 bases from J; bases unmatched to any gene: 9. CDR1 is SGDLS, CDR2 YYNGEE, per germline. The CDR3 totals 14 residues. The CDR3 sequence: CASSPQTGFNEQYF. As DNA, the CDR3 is TGTGCCAGCAGCCCCCAGACAGGGTTCAACGAGCAGTACTTC.

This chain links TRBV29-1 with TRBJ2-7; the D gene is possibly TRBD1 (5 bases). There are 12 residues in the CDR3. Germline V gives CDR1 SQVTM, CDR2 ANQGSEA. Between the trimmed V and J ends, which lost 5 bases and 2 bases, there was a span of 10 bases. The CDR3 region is CSVTTVTYEQYF. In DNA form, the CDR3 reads TGCAGCGTTACGACAGTAACCTACGAGCAGTACTTC.

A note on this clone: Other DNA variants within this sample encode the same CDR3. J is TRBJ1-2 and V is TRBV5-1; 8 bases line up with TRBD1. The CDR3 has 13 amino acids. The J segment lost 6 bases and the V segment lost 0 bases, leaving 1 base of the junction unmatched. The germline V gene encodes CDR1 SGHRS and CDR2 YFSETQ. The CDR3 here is CASSLGTGNGYTF. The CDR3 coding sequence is TGCGCCAGCAGCTTGGGGACAGGGAATGGCTACACCTTC. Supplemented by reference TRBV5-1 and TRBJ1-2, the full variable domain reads KAGVTQTPRYLIKTRGQQVTLSCSPISGHRSVSWYQQTPGQGLQFLFEYFSETQRNKGNFPGRFSGRQFSNSRSEMNVSTLELGDSALYLCASSLGTGNGYTFGSGTRLTVV.

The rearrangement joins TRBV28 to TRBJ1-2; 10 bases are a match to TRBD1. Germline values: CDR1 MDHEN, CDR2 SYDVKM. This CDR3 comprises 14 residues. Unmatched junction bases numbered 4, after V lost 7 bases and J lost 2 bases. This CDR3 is CASTLTGGNYGYTF. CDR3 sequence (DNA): TGTGCCAGCACCCTGACAGGGGGCAACTATGGCTACACCTTC.

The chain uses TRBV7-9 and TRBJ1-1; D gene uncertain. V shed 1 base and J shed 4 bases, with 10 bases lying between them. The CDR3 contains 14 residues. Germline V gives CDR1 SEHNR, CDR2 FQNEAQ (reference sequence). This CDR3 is CASSLGMAGTEAFF. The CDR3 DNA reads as TGTGCCAGCAGCTTAGGTATGGCCGGCACTGAAGCTTTCTTT.

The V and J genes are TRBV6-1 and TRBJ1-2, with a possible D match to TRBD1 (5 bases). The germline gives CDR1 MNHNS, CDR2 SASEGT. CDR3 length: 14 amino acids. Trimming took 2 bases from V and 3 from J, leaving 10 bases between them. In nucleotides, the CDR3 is TGTGCCAGCAGTGAAATAGGGGATCACTATGGCTACACCTTC. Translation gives CASSEIGDHYGYTF.

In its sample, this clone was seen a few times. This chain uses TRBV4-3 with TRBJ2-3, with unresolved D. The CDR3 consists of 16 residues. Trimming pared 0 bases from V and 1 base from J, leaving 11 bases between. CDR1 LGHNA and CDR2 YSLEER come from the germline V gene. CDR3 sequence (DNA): TGCGCCAGCAGCCAAGAAACAGCCCCAGGCACAGATACGCAGTATTTT. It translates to CASSQETAPGTDTQYF.

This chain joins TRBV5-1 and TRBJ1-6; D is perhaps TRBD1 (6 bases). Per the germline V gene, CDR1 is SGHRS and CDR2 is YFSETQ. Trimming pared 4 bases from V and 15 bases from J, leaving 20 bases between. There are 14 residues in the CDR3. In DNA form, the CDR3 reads TGCGCCAGCAGCCGAGGGGGTGAGGGCTTTATCCTCCACTTT. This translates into CASSRGGEGFILHF.

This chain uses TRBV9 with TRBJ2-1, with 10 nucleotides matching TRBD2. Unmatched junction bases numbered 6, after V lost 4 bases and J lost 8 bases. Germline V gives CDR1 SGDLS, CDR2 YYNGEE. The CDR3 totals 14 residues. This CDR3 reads CASSSSGSVYEQFF. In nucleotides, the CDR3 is TGTGCCAGCAGCTCTAGCGGGAGCGTATATGAGCAGTTCTTC.